What follows is one T cell receptor beta chain and its context. The sample belongs to a study of shared T cell receptors in the human thymus. The CDR3 sequence is 16 residues long. Germline V gene sequence: CDR1 SGHAT, CDR2 FQDESV (reference sequence). The junction had 5 bases not matched to a gene; V was cut back by 6 bases and J by 0 bases. Produced via immunoSEQ multiplex PCR; TCRdb's table is partial and in-frame only. Of roughly 700,000 clones listed, 88% are singletons. In addition, the sample was reused for a study of human thymus T cells. That paper notes: The thymus tissue came from resections taken during corrective heart surgery.

This sequence was found in a boy younger than two with a congenital heart defect. Sequencing was performed on thymocytes. J is TRBJ2-1 and V is TRBV11-1; TRBD2 matches 10 bases. CDR3 DNA: TGTGCCAGCAGTGATCGGACTAGCGGCTCCTACAATGAGCAGTTCTTC. The encoded protein is CASSDRTSGSYNEQFF.